This T cell receptor (beta chain) was found in a study of cytomegalovirus exposure and HLA in healthy donors. Whole-study findings and limits: According to a later analysis, donors in an Asian-associated ancestry cluster reportedly had fewer N-insertions than the approximately 670-donor mean. In a later analysis, at a false discovery rate of 0.05, fewer than 20,000 TCR beta sequences matched HLA alleles.

Researchers ran the PCR with 60 Vbeta and 13 Jbeta primers. Some clones are missing from TCRdb's copy, which holds only in-frame ones; the method was immunoSEQ multiplex PCR. The table includes about 150,000 clones, around four fifths detected once. About this clone itself: Its cognate antigen is unknown.

The specimen was PBMCs. The origin of this receptor is a man younger than 30 in good health and CMV-seronegative.

CDR3 amino acids: CASSTRDSYNSPLHF. As DNA, the CDR3 is TGTGCCAGCAGCACCCGGGACAGCTATAATTCACCCCTCCACTTT. The rearrangement links TRBV11-2 to TRBJ1-6; 7 bases are a match to TRBD1. Per the germline V gene, CDR1 is SGHAT and CDR2 is FQNNGV. After removal of 5 bases from V and 3 bases from J, the junction contained 4 bases not matched to a gene. The CDR3 sequence is 15 residues long. The entire variable domain, with the rest obtained from reference TRBV11-2 and TRBJ1-6, is as follows: EAGVAQSPRYKIIEKRQSVAFWCNPISGHATLYWYQQILGQGPKLLIQFQNNGVVDDSQLPKDRFSAERLKGVDSTLKIQPAKLEDSAVYLCASSTRDSYNSPLHFGNGTRLTVT.